The 21 T cell receptor beta chains below all came from one sample that was sequenced in a study of tumour-infiltrating T cells in Burkitt lymphoma. Here immunoSEQ multiplex PCR was the method, and the copy in TCRdb shows in-frame clones only, minus some. The data show under 2,500 clones, 81% seen once. The specimen was tumor tissue. Receptors were obtained from a human donor with diffuse large B-cell lymphoma.

The V call is TRBV5-1, the J call TRBJ2-3, with D possibly TRBD1 on 5 matching bases. The length of the CDR3 is 15 residues. The V and J ends lost 0 bases and 5 bases respectively, with 13 bases between them. Germline V gives CDR1 SGHRS, CDR2 YFSETQ. The CDR3 nucleotides are TGCGCCAGCAGCTTGGAGGGGTCTCCAATAGATACGCAGTATTTT. It translates to CASSLEGSPIDTQYF.

A single count supports this clone. The chain uses TRBV7-2 and TRBJ1-4; 10 nucleotides line up with TRBD1. Germline loops: CDR1 SGHTA, CDR2 FQGNSA. CDR3 length equals 19 residues. After removal of 5 bases from V and 4 bases from J, the junction contained 16 bases not matched to a gene. The CDR3 bases are TGTGCCAGCAGCCCTCGGGGACAGGGGACCTCGCGCCATAATGAAAAACTGTTTTTT. This gives the protein CASSPRGQGTSRHNEKLFF. The full variable domain, its missing parts supplied by reference TRBV7-2 and TRBJ1-4, is GAGVSQSPSNKVTEKGKDVELRCDPISGHTALYWYRQSLGQGLEFLIYFQGNSAPDKSGLPSDRFSAERTGGSVSTLTIQRTQQEDSAVYLCASSPRGQGTSRHNEKLFFGSGTQLSVL.

The chain combines TRBV11-2 with TRBJ2-2; TRBD1 aligns across 8 bases. The CDR3 has 16 residues. Looked up from germline, CDR1 is SGHAT and CDR2 is FQNNGV. Trimming took 6 bases from V and 1 from J; bases not matched to a gene: 7. CDR3 protein: CASRRAGGGNTGELFF. The CDR3 DNA reads as TGTGCCAGCAGGCGGGCAGGGGGCGGGAACACCGGGGAGCTGTTTTTT.

The rearrangement links TRBV6-5 to TRBJ1-1; D may be TRBD1 (6 bases). V lost 2 bases and J 5 bases, leaving 12 bases between the germline ends. The CDR3 is 14 amino acids. Germline V gene data show CDR1 as MNHEY and CDR2 as SVGAGI. The CDR3 nucleotides read TGTGCCAGCAGTTACAGGGGGTCGGGTACTGAAGCTTTCTTT. Protein: CASSYRGSGTEAFF.

This chain joins TRBV7-2 and TRBJ2-1; possibly TRBD2 for D (5 bases). V lost 6 bases and J 4 bases, leaving 10 bases between the germline ends. The germline CDR1 and CDR2 sequences are SGHTA and FQGNSA. The CDR3 consists of 13 residues. The CDR3 protein is CASRLDSYNEQFF. The DNA of the CDR3 is TGTGCCAGCAGGTTGGACTCTTACAATGAGCAGTTCTTC.

This sequence joins TRBV30 and TRBJ2-1; perhaps TRBD2 as D (6 bases). V was pared by 4 bases and J by 0 bases, with 22 bases between. CDR3 length equals 18 residues. CDR1 is GTSNPN, CDR2 SVGIG, per germline (reference sequence). CDR3 sequence reads: CAWNPGGPGLSSYNEQFF. In DNA form, the CDR3 reads TGTGCCTGGAATCCCGGGGGACCGGGACTTAGCTCCTACAATGAGCAGTTCTTC.

V and J are TRBV19 and TRBJ2-4; D possibly corresponds to TRBD2 (6 bases). Trimming removed 4 bases from V and 4 bases from J, with 14 bases in between. Germline loops: CDR1 LNHDA, CDR2 SQIVND (reference sequence). The CDR3 is 15 amino acids. Here the CDR3 reads CASSKTGVAKNIQYF. The CDR3, as DNA: TGTGCCAGTAGTAAAACGGGGGTGGCGAAAAACATTCAGTACTTC.

The chain joins TRBV7-2 to TRBJ1-2; the D gene is possibly TRBD1 (5 bases). The CDR3 consists of 12 residues. Germline V gene data show CDR1 as SGHTA and CDR2 as FQGNSA. Trimming cost V 5 bases and J 8 bases, with 12 bases left between them. CDR3 in amino acids: CASSRDQGGYTF. The CDR3 DNA reads as TGTGCCAGCAGCCGGGATCAGGGCGGCTACACCTTC. Full variable domain (missing parts from reference TRBV7-2 and TRBJ1-2): GAGVSQSPSNKVTEKGKDVELRCDPISGHTALYWYRQSLGQGLEFLIYFQGNSAPDKSGLPSDRFSAERTGGSVSTLTIQRTQQEDSAVYLCASSRDQGGYTFGSGTRLTVV.

The chain joins TRBV7-6 to TRBJ2-1; D possibly uses TRBD1 or TRBD2 (6 bases each). Trimming left V 1 base short and J 2 bases short, with 9 bases between. The CDR3 contains 15 residues. CDR1 and CDR2 (germline): SGHVS, FNYEAQ. This CDR3 reads CASSLEGGPYNEQFF. In DNA, the CDR3 is TGTGCCAGCAGCTTAGAGGGGGGACCCTACAATGAGCAGTTCTTC.

This chain uses TRBV6-6 with TRBJ1-2; possible D gene TRBD1, 6 bases. The CDR3 covers 13 residues. CDR1 MNHNY and CDR2 SVGAGI come from the germline V gene (reference sequence). Trimming took 6 bases from V and 3 from J, leaving 11 bases between them. CDR3 DNA: TGTGCCAGCAGGGACAGTGGGGACTATGGCTACACCTTC. This sequence encodes CASRDSGDYGYTF.

This clone was detected a few times. This rearrangement joins TRBV9 to TRBJ1-5; D gene uncertain. V lost 4 bases and J 0 bases, leaving 11 bases between the germline ends. The CDR3 runs 15 residues. Germline V gene lookup returns CDR1 SGDLS and CDR2 YYNGEE. CDR3 amino acids: CASSSGVYSNQPQHF. CDR3 DNA sequence: TGTGCCAGCAGCTCAGGAGTTTATAGCAATCAGCCCCAGCATTTT. Looking up the rest from reference TRBV9 and TRBJ1-5 gives the full variable domain: DSGVTQTPKHLITATGQRVTLRCSPRSGDLSVYWYQQSLDQGLQFLIQYYNGEERAKGNILERFSAQQFPDLHSELNLSSLELGDSALYFCASSSGVYSNQPQHFGDGTRLSIL.

This clone was seen only once. The rearrangement joins TRBV5-1 to TRBJ2-1, with 16 bases lining up with TRBD2. The J segment lost 7 bases and the V segment lost 4 bases, leaving 2 bases of the junction unmatched. The germline V gene encodes CDR1 SGHRS and CDR2 YFSETQ. CDR3 size: 15 residues. CDR3 in amino acids: CASSLGLAGGNEQFF. The CDR3 nucleotides are TGCGCCAGCAGCCTGGGACTAGCGGGGGGGAATGAGCAGTTCTTC.

The chain is built from TRBV4-2 and TRBJ1-3; D gene ambiguous. The CDR3 is 17 residues long. Germline lookup yields CDR1 LGHNA and CDR2 YNFKEQ. Trimming removed 1 base at V and 1 base at J, with 14 bases between. CDR3: CASSQGGIVTSGNTIYF. The CDR3 bases are TGTGCCAGCAGCCAAGGTGGGATAGTGACGTCTGGAAACACCATATATTTT.

V gene TRBV5-1 combines with J gene TRBJ1-1; TRBD1 might be the D (5 bases). The CDR3 length is 15 residues. V was clipped by 3 bases and J by 2 bases, with 14 bases between them. CDR1 and CDR2 from the germline V gene are SGHRS and YFSETQ. CDR3 bases: TGCGCCAGCAGCTGGGGGGTGGGCGGAAACACTGAAGCTTTCTTT. It is translated as CASSWGVGGNTEAFF.

The V gene is TRBV5-6, the J gene TRBJ2-7; 9 bases align to TRBD1. The J segment lost 5 bases and the V segment lost 4 bases, leaving 7 bases of the junction unmatched. Germline CDR1 SGHDT, CDR2 YYEEEE. The CDR3 totals 14 residues. CDR3 bases: TGTGCCAGCAGCGTCTCCGGGACAGGGAACGAGCAGTACTTC. It is translated as CASSVSGTGNEQYF.

The chain has TRBV19 and TRBJ1-2; possibly TRBD1 for D (6 bases). The CDR3 sequence is 14 residues long. V shed 5 bases and J shed 0 bases, with 10 bases lying between them. Germline V gene sequence: CDR1 LNHDA, CDR2 SQIVND (reference sequence). This CDR3 reads CASSVTGTNYGYTF. CDR3 nucleotide sequence: TGTGCCAGTAGTGTAACAGGGACTAACTATGGCTACACCTTC.

The chain joins TRBV2 to TRBJ2-5; 7 nucleotides match TRBD1. V gave up 5 bases and J gave up 7 bases; unmatched junction bases: 7. The CDR3 covers 13 residues. Germline V lookup: CDR1 SNHLY, CDR2 FYNNEI. In DNA form, the CDR3 reads TGTGCCAGCAGTCCTCAGGGGGAAGGGACCCAGTACTTC. It translates to CASSPQGEGTQYF.

This clone has a handful of counts. J is TRBJ1-4 and V is TRBV5-1; D remains ambiguous. The CDR3 sequence is 12 residues long. Trimming cost V 0 bases and J 5 bases, with 2 bases left between them. Germline CDR1 SGHRS, CDR2 YFSETQ. As DNA, the CDR3 is TGCGCCAGCAGCTTGGGGAATGAAAAACTGTTTTTT. This encodes CASSLGNEKLFF.

This clone was detected once. The chain couples TRBV5-1 to TRBJ1-1; D is uncertain. The CDR3 covers 17 residues. Germline CDR1 and CDR2: SGHRS and YFSETQ. Deletions cut 4 bases from V and 5 bases from J, with 24 bases between. The CDR3 protein is CASSPAPVGSYQTEAFF. As DNA, the CDR3 is TGCGCCAGCAGCCCCGCACCAGTCGGGAGCTACCAAACTGAAGCTTTCTTT.

This clone has more than one count but fewer than ten. This rearrangement joins TRBV7-2 to TRBJ1-1; D not certain. This CDR3 spans 13 amino acids. V was clipped by 5 bases and J by 7 bases, with 14 bases between them. Germline values: CDR1 SGHTA, CDR2 FQGNSA. The CDR3 region is CASSGGPLGEAFF. The CDR3 nucleotides are TGTGCCAGCAGCGGCGGGCCGCTGGGTGAAGCTTTCTTT. The whole variable domain, filled in from reference TRBV7-2 and TRBJ1-1, reads GAGVSQSPSNKVTEKGKDVELRCDPISGHTALYWYRQSLGQGLEFLIYFQGNSAPDKSGLPSDRFSAERTGGSVSTLTIQRTQQEDSAVYLCASSGGPLGEAFFGQGTRLTVV.

The chain recombines TRBV5-4 with TRBJ1-4; 7 positions match TRBD1. CDR3 length: 13 amino acids. The ends lost 4 bases at V and 6 bases at J; junction bases unmatched: 3. Germline loops: CDR1 SGHNT, CDR2 YYREEE (reference sequence). This chain's CDR3 is CASSVDRDEKLFF. CDR3 DNA sequence: TGTGCCAGCAGCGTAGACAGGGATGAAAAACTGTTTTTT.